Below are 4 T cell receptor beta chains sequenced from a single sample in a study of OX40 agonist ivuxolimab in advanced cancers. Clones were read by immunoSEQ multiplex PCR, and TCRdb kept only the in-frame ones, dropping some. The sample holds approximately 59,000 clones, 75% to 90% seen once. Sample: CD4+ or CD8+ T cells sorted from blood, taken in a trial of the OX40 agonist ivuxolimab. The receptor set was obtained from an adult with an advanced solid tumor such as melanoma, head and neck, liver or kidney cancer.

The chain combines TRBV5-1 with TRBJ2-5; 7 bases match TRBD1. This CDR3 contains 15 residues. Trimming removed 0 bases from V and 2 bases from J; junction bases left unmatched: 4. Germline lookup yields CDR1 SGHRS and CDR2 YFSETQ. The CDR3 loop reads CASSLARGQQETQYF. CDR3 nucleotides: TGCGCCAGCAGCTTGGCCCGGGGACAGCAAGAGACCCAGTACTTC.

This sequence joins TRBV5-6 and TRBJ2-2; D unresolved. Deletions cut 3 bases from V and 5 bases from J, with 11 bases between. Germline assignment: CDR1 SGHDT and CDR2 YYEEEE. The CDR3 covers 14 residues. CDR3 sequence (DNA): TGTGCCAGCAGCTCTGGGATTACGACCGGGGAGCTGTTTTTT. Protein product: CASSSGITTGELFF.

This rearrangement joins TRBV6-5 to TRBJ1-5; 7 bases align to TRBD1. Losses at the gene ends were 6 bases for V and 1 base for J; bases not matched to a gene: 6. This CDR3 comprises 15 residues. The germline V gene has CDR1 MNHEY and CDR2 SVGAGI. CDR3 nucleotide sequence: TGTGCCAGCAGGAGGGACAGTATCAGCAATCAGCCCCAGCATTTT. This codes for CASRRDSISNQPQHF.

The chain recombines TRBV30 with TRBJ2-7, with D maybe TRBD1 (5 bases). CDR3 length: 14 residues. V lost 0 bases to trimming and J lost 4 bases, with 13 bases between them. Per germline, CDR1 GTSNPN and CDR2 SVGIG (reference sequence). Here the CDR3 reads CAWSVSGLGYEQYF. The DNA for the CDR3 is TGTGCCTGGAGTGTATCAGGGTTGGGGTACGAGCAGTACTTC. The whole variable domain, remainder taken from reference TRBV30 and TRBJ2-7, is SQTIHQWPATLVQPVGSPLSLECTVEGTSNPNLYWYRQAAGRGLQLLFYSVGIGQISSEVPQNLSASRPQDRQFILSSKKLLLSDSGFYLCAWSVSGLGYEQYFGPGTRLTVT.